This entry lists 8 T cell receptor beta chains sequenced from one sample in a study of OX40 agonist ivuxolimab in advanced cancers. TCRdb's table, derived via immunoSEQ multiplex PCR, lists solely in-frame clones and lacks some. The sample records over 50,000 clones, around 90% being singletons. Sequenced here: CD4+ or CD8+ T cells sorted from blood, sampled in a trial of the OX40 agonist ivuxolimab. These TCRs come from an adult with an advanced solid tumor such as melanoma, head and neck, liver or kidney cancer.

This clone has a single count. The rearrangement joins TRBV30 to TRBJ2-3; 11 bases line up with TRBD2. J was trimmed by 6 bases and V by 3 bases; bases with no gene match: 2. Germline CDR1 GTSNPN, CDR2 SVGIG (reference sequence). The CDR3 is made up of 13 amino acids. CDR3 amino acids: CAWSLAGGDTQYF. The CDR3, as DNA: TGTGCCTGGAGCCTAGCGGGAGGCGATACGCAGTATTTT.

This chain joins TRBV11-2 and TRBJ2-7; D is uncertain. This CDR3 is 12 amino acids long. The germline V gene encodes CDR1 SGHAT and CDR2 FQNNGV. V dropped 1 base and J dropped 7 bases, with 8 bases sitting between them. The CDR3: CASSLAHLEQYF. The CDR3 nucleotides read TGTGCCAGCAGCTTAGCCCACTTGGAGCAGTACTTC.

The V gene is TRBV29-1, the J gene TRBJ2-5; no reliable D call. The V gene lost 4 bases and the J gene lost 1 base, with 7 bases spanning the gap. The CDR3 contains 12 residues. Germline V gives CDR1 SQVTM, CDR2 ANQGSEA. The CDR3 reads CSVAILQETQYF. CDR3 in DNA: TGCAGCGTTGCTATCCTCCAAGAGACCCAGTACTTC.

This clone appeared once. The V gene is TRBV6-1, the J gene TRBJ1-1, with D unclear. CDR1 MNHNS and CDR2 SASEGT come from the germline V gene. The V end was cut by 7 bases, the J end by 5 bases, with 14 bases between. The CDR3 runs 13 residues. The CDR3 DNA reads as TGTGCCAGCATAGAGAACCTAGGGACTGAAGCTTTCTTT. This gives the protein CASIENLGTEAFF.

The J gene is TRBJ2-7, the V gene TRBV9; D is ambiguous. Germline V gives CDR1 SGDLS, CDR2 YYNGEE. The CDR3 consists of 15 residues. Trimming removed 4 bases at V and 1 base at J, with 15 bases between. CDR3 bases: TGTGCCAGCAGCCCCTCCTGGACGGTATCCTACGAGCAGTACTTC. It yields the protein CASSPSWTVSYEQYF.

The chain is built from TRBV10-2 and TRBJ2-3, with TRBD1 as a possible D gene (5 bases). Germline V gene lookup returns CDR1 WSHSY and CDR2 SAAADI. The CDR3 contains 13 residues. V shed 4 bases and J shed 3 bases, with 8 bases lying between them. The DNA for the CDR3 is TGCGCCAGCAGTGGGGGCTTAACAGATACGCAGTATTTT. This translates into CASSGGLTDTQYF.

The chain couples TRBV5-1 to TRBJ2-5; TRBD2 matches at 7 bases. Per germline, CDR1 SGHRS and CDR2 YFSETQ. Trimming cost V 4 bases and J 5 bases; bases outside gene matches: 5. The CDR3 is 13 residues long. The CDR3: CASSNLGGETQYF. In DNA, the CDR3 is TGCGCCAGCAGCAACCTGGGAGGGGAGACCCAGTACTTC.

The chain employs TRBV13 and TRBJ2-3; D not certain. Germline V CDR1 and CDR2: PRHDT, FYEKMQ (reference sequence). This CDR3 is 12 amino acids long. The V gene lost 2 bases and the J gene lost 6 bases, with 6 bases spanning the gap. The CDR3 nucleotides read TGTGCCAGCAGCTTATCTTCTGATACGCAGTATTTT. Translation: CASSLSSDTQYF.